This TCR beta chain was observed in a study of PD-1 and CTLA-4 blockade in melanoma. Germline values: CDR1 SGHNT, CDR2 YENEEA. Trimming removed 5 bases from V and 6 bases from J; junction bases left unmatched: 7. This CDR3 region has 15 residues. The data were produced by immunoSEQ multiplex PCR, yet TCRdb's version contains in-frame clones alone and is incomplete. Of almost 30,000 clones detected, roughly nine tenths appear once; the ten largest clones hold 8% to 9.5%. This chain links TRBV11-3 with TRBJ2-1; 10 bases are shared with TRBD1. This sequence was found in a human donor with melanoma. The material sequenced was CD8+ T cells from peripheral blood, taken before anti-PD-1 treatment. DNA of the CDR3: TGTGCCAGCAGCCTCCCGGGGACAGGGGCCAATGAGCAGTTCTTC. Protein sequence: CASSLPGTGANEQFF.